A single sample gave rise to the 6 T cell receptor beta chains below, sequenced in a study of blood T cell repertoires in COVID-19. Using immunoSEQ multiplex PCR, the repertoire was profiled, and TCRdb retains in-frame clones only, with some absent. The sample includes 60,000 to 80,000 clones, 88% of them seen just once. Sequencing used peripheral blood. These receptors all come from a human donor in a cohort sampled during active COVID-19.

The rearrangement links TRBV7-8 to TRBJ2-1, with 11 bases that match TRBD2. The V gene end was trimmed by 3 bases and the J gene end by 5 bases; junction bases not matched to a gene: 3. Germline V CDR1 and CDR2: SGHVS, FQNEAQ. This CDR3 spans 15 amino acids. The CDR3 bases are TGTGCCAGCAGCTTTAGCGGGGGGGTCAACAATGAGCAGTTCTTC. Translation: CASSFSGGVNNEQFF.

This sequence joins TRBV18 and TRBJ1-6; D not resolved. The V end was cut by 3 bases, the J end by 5 bases, with 8 bases between. The germline V gene encodes CDR1 KGHSH and CDR2 LQKENI. The CDR3 is made up of 14 amino acids. CDR3 residues: CASSPAANNSPLHF. DNA of the CDR3: TGTGCCAGCTCACCGGCGGCGAATAATTCACCCCTCCACTTT. The full variable domain, completed using reference TRBV18 and TRBJ1-6, is NAGVMQNPRHLVRRRGQEARLRCSPMKGHSHVYWYRQLPEEGLKFMVYLQKENIIDESGMPKERFSAEFPKEGPSILRIQQVVRGDSAAYFCASSPAANNSPLHFGNGTRLTVT.

The chain is built from TRBV3-1 (or the pseudogene TRBV3-2) and TRBJ2-7, with TRBD2 identical over 9 bases. Trimming took 2 bases from V and 4 from J; bases not matched to a gene: 12. CDR3 size: 17 residues. CDR1 and CDR2 (germline): LGHDT, YNNKEL (reference sequence). CDR3 region: CASSQRGGSGSLYEQYF. CDR3 coding DNA: TGTGCCAGCAGCCAAAGAGGTGGTAGCGGGAGTTTGTACGAGCAGTACTTC.

This clone was observed once. The V gene is TRBV18, the J gene TRBJ2-1; TRBD2 agrees at 11 bases. There are 16 residues in the CDR3. Germline CDR1 and CDR2: KGHSH and LQKENI. V dropped 0 bases and J dropped 6; count of bases not matched to a gene: 4. The CDR3 spells CASSPPALAGGNEQFF. The DNA of the CDR3 is TGTGCCAGCTCACCACCGGCCCTAGCGGGGGGCAATGAGCAGTTCTTC.

The chain has TRBV7-2 and TRBJ2-1, with D tentatively TRBD2 (6 bases). V was cut by 1 base and J by 8 bases, with 9 bases left in between. Per germline, CDR1 SGHTA and CDR2 FQGNSA. CDR3 size: 13 residues. CDR3 in DNA: TGTGCCAGCAGCTTAGGCCCGGGGGATGAGCAGTTCTTC. Protein product: CASSLGPGDEQFF.

This CDR3 is CASSRQDNSPLHF. Here the CDR3 DNA reads TGCGCCAGCAGCCGACAGGATAATTCACCCCTCCACTTT. This chain links TRBV4-3 with TRBJ1-6, with D possibly TRBD1 on 6 matching bases. The CDR3 has 13 amino acids. Trimming removed 4 bases at V and 5 bases at J, with 6 bases between. CDR1 and CDR2 (germline): LGHNA, YSLEER.